This T cell receptor (beta chain) was captured in a study of blood T cell repertoires in COVID-19. Looking at the study overall: Acute and convalescent COVID-19 specimens originated in the United States, Italy and Spain.

Germline V CDR1 and CDR2: SGHDN, FVKESK. The V end was cut by 1 base, the J end by 5 bases, with 3 bases between. The length of the CDR3 is 13 residues. As handled by the study authors: Reference gene primer amplification in the assay estimated nucleated cell counts. The method was immunoSEQ multiplex PCR; TCRdb's version includes in-frame clones alone and lacks a portion of them. The V and J calls and clone size are taken from that table; D and trimming were inferred from the DNA. The table shows fewer than 200,000 clones, with around 84% occurring only once. The receptor comes from a man over 45 who had recovered from COVID-19. The chain recombines TRBV14 with TRBJ1-6; no clear D gene. The sequenced material came from PBMCs or T cells enriched from blood (not recorded which). CDR3 residues: CASSQVDNSPLHF. The CDR3 bases are TGTGCCAGCAGCCAAGTAGATAATTCACCCCTCCACTTT.